This TCR beta chain appears in the sequencing data of a study of cytomegalovirus exposure and HLA in healthy donors. General study points: It was 164 TCR beta chains that were listed as cytomegalovirus-associated. Reports described diagnosis of cytomegalovirus status by the classifier as highly specific and sensitive. Rare TCR sequences dominated, though some public TCRs recurred in many donors.

Sequencing used immunoSEQ multiplex PCR; TCRdb keeps in-frame clones, though not all of them. The table shows 150,000 to 180,000 clones, with about 82% occurring only once. Separate from the roughly 700-subject first cohort was the approximately 120-subject validation cohort, to which the donors belonged. Comments on this clone: Its antigen remains unidentified.

The germline V gene encodes CDR1 SGHKS and CDR2 YYEKEE (reference sequence). This CDR3 region has 18 residues. Trimming removed 4 bases from V and 0 bases from J, with 17 bases in between. The TCR originated in a human donor in good health. The source material was PBMCs. This sequence joins TRBV5-5 and TRBJ2-6, with D tentatively TRBD1 (5 bases). The CDR3 region is CASSPAGAGNSGANVLTF. In DNA form, the CDR3 reads TGTGCCAGCAGCCCTGCTGGGGCAGGAAACTCTGGGGCCAACGTCCTGACTTTC.